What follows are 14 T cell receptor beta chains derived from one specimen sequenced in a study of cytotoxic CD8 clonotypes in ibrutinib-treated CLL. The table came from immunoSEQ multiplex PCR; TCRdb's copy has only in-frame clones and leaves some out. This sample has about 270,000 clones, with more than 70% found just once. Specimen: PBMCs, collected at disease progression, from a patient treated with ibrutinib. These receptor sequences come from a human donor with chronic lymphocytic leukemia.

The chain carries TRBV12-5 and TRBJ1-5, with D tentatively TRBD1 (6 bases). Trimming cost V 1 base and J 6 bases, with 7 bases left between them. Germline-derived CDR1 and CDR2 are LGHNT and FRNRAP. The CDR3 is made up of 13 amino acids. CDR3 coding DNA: TGTGCTAGTGGTTTGGAGGGGGGTCAGCCCCAGCATTTT. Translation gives CASGLEGGQPQHF.

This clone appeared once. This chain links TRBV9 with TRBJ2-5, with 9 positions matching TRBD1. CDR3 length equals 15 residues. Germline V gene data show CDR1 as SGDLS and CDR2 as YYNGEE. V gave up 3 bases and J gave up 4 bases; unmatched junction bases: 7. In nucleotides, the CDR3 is TGTGCCAGCAGCGAGGGGACAGGGTGGGGAGAGACCCAGTACTTC. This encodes CASSEGTGWGETQYF.

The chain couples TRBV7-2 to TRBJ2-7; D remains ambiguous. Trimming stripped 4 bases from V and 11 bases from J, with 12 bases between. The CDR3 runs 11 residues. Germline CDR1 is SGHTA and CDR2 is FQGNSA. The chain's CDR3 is CASSSRGLKYF. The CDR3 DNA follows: TGTGCCAGCAGCTCCAGAGGCCTAAAGTACTTC.

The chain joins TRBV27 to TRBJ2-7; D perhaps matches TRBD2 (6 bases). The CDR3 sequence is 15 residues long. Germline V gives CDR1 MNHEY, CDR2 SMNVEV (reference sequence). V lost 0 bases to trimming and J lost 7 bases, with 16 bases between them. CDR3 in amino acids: CASSLSSGPLREQYF. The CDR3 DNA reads TGTGCCAGCAGTTTATCTAGCGGCCCTCTTCGAGAGCAGTACTTC.

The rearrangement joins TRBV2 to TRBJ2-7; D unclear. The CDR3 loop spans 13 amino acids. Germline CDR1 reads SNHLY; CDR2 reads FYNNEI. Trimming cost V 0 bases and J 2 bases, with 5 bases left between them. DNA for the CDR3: TGTGCCAGCAGTGAAGCAGATCCCTACGAGCAGTACTTC. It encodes CASSEADPYEQYF.

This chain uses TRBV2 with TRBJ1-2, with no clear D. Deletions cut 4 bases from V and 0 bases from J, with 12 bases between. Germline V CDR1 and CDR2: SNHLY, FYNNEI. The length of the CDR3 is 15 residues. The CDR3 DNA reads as TGTGCCAGCAGTGTTCGGGCAGCGGCTAACTATGGCTACACCTTC. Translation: CASSVRAAANYGYTF.

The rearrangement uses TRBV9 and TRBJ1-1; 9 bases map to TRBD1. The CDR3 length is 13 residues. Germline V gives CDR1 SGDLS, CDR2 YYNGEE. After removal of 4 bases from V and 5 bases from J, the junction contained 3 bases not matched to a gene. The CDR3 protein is CASSMGTGTEAFF. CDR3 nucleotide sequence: TGTGCCAGCAGCATGGGGACAGGGACTGAAGCTTTCTTT. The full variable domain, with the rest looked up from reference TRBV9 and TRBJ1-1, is DSGVTQTPKHLITATGQRVTLRCSPRSGDLSVYWYQQSLDQGLQFLIQYYNGEERAKGNILERFSAQQFPDLHSELNLSSLELGDSALYFCASSMGTGTEAFFGQGTRLTVV.

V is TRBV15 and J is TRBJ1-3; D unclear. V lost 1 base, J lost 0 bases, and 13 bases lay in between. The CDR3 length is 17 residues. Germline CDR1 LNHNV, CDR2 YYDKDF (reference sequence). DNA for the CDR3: TGTGCCACCAGCAGAGGTTCTCCGACGAGCTCTGGAAACACCATATATTTT. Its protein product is CATSRGSPTSSGNTIYF.

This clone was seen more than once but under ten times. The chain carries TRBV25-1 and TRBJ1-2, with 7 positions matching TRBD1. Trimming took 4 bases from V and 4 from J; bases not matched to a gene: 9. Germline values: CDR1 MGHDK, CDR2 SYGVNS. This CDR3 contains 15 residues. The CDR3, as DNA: TGTGCCAGCAGTGTCCCGGGACAGAGATTCTATGGCTACACCTTC. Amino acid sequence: CASSVPGQRFYGYTF.

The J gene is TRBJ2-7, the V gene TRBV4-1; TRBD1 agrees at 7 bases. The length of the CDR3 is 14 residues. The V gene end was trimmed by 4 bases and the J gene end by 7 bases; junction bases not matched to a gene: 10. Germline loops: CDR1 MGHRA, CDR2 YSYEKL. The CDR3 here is CASSPALGGGEQYF. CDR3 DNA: TGCGCCAGCAGCCCCGCCCTAGGGGGCGGTGAGCAGTACTTC.

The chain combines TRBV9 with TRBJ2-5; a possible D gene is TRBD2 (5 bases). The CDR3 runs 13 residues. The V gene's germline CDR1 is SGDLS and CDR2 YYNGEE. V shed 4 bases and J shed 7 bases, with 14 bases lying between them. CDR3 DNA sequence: TGTGCCAGCAGCCTCGAAAACCGGGGGACCCAGTACTTC. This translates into CASSLENRGTQYF.

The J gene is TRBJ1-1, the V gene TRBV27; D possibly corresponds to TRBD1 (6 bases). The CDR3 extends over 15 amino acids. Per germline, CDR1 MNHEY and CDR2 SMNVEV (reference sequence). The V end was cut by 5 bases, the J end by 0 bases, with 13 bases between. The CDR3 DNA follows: TGTGCCAGCAGTATAGACGACAGGTTGAACACTGAAGCTTTCTTT. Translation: CASSIDDRLNTEAFF.

DNA of the CDR3: TGTGCCAGCAGCCGCGGGACAGGGGGAGATACGCAGTATTTT. Protein sequence: CASSRGTGGDTQYF. The chain joins TRBV9 to TRBJ2-3; 11 bases match TRBD1. The ends lost 4 bases at V and 5 bases at J; junction bases unmatched: 3. The CDR3 is 14 residues long. CDR1 is SGDLS and CDR2 is YYNGEE in the germline V gene. Full variable domain (rest looked up from reference TRBV9 and TRBJ2-3): DSGVTQTPKHLITATGQRVTLRCSPRSGDLSVYWYQQSLDQGLQFLIQYYNGEERAKGNILERFSAQQFPDLHSELNLSSLELGDSALYFCASSRGTGGDTQYFGPGTRLTVL.

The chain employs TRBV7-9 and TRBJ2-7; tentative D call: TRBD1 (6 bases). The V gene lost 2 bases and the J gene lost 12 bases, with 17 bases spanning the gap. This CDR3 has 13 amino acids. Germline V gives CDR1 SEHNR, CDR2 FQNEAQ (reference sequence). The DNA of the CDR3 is TGTGCCAGCAGCTTAAGGGCGCAGGGGAGAGCGTACTTC. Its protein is CASSLRAQGRAYF.